Detailed here is one T cell receptor beta chain. Its antigen is unknown. The CDR3 sequence is 14 residues long. After removal of 6 bases from V and 6 bases from J, the junction contained 9 bases not matched to a gene. In germline, CDR1 is MNHEY, CDR2 SMNVEV (reference sequence). This entry comes from a study of cytomegalovirus exposure and HLA in healthy donors. Notes on the study in general: Later on, a genetic analysis was performed. It linked a missense variant in DCLRE1C with V- and J-gene trimming of TCR beta. Reported performance of the classifier showed diagnosis of cytomegalovirus status with high specificity and sensitivity. What a later analysis showed was that several of the most significant clusters appeared linked to common viral pathogens.

The PCR had 60 Vbeta and 13 Jbeta primers. Produced via immunoSEQ multiplex PCR; TCRdb's table is partial and in-frame only. The sample lists roughly 120,000 clones, approximately 15% occurring once. The V and J genes are TRBV27 and TRBJ2-7; 9 positions agree with TRBD1. The sequenced sample was PBMCs. The origin of this receptor is a woman aged 18-35 years in good health and CMV-seronegative. Here the CDR3 DNA reads TGTGCCAGCAGGGACGGGACAGGGTGGAGCGAGCAGTACTTC. Its translation is CASRDGTGWSEQYF.